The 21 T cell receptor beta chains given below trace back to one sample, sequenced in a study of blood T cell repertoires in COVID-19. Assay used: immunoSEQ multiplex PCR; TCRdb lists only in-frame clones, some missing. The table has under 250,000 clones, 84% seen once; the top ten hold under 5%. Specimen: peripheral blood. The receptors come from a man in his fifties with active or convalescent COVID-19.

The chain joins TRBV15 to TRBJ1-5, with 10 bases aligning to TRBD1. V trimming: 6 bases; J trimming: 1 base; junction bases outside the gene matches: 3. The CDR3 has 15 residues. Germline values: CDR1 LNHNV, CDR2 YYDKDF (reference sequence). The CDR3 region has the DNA TGTGCCACCAGACGGACAGGGGGGAGCAATCAGCCCCAGCATTTT. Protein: CATRRTGGSNQPQHF.

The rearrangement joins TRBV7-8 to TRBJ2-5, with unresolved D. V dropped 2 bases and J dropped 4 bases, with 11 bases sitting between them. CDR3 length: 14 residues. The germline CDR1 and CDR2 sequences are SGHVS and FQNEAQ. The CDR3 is CASSLRRRGETQYF. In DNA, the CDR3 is TGTGCCAGCAGCTTACGGCGCCGAGGAGAGACCCAGTACTTC.

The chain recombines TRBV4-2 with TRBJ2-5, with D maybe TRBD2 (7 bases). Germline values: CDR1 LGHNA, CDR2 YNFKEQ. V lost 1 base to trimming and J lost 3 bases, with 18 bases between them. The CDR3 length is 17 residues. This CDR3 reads CASSQGGGGGLEETQYF. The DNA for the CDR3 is TGTGCCAGCAGCCAAGGTGGAGGCGGGGGCCTAGAAGAGACCCAGTACTTC.

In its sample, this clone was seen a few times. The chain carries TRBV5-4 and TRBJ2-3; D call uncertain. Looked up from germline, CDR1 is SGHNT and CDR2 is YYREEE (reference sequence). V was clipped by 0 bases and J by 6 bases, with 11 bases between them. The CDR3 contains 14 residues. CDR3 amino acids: CASSLAPVPDTQYF. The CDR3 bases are TGTGCCAGCAGCTTGGCCCCGGTGCCGGATACGCAGTATTTT.

CDR3 DNA: TGTGCCAGCAGCTTTGACAGGGCATACTACGAGCAGTACTTC. The encoded protein is CASSFDRAYYEQYF. The chain joins TRBV5-4 to TRBJ2-7; 7 nucleotides match TRBD1. The CDR3 has 14 residues. Germline CDR1 SGHNT, CDR2 YYREEE (reference sequence). V gave up 2 bases and J gave up 3 bases; unmatched junction bases: 5.

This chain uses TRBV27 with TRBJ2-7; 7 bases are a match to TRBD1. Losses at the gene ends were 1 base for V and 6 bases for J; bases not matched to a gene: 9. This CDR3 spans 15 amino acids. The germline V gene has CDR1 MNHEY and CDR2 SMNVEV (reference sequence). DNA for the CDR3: TGTGCCAGCAGTTTATTACAGGGGAGTAGGGCCGAGCAGTACTTC. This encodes CASSLLQGSRAEQYF.

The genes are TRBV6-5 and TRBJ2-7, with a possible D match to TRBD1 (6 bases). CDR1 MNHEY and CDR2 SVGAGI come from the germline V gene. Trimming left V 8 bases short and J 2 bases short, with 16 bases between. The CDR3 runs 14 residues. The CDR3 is CASSQGLATYEQYF. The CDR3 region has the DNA TGTGCCAGCTCCCAGGGGCTAGCCACCTACGAGCAGTACTTC.

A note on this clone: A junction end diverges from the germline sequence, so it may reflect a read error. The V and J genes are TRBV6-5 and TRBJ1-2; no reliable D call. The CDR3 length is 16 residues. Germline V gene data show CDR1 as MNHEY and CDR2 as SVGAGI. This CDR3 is CASSYSYSAANYGYTF. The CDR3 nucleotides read TGTGCCAGCAGTTACTCGTACTCGGCGGCTAATTATGGCTACACCTTC.

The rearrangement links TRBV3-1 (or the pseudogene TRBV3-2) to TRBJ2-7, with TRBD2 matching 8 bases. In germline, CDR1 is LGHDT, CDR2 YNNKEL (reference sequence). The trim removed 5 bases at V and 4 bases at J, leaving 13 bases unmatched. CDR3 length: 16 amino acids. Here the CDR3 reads CASSTLRLAGSYEQYF. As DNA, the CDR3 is TGTGCCAGCAGCACCCTCCGTTTAGCGGGGAGTTACGAGCAGTACTTC.

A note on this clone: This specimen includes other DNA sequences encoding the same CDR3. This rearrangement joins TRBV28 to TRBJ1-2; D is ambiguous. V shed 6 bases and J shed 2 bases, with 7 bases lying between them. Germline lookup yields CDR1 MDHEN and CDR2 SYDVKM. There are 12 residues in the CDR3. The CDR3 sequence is CASSLRNYGYTF. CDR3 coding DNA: TGTGCCAGCAGCCTCAGGAACTATGGCTACACCTTC.

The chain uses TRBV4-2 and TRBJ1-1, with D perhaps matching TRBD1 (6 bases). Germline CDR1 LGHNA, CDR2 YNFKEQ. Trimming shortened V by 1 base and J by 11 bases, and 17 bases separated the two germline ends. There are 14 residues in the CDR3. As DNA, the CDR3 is TGTGCCAGCAGCCAAGTACAGGGAAGTAGGGTGGCTTTCTTT. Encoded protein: CASSQVQGSRVAFF.

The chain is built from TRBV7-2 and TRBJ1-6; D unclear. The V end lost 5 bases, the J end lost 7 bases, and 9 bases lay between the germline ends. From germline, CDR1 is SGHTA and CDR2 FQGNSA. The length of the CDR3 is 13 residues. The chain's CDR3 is CASSANGNSPLHF. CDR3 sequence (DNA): TGTGCCAGCAGCGCAAACGGGAATTCACCCCTCCACTTT.

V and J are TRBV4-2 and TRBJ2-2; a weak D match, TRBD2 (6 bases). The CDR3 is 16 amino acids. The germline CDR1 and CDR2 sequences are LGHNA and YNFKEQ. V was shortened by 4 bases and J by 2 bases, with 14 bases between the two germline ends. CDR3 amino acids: CASSPGPGGNTGELFF. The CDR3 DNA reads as TGTGCCAGCAGCCCCGGGCCCGGGGGTAACACCGGGGAGCTGTTTTTT.

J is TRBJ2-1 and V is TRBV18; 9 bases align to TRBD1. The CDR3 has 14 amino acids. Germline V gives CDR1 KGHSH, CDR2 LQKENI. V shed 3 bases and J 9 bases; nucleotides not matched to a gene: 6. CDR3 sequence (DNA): TGTGCCAGCTCACCCACAGGACAGGGGATTGAGCAGTTCTTC. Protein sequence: CASSPTGQGIEQFF. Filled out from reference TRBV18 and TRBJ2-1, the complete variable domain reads NAGVMQNPRHLVRRRGQEARLRCSPMKGHSHVYWYRQLPEEGLKFMVYLQKENIIDESGMPKERFSAEFPKEGPSILRIQQVVRGDSAAYFCASSPTGQGIEQFFGPGTRLTVL.

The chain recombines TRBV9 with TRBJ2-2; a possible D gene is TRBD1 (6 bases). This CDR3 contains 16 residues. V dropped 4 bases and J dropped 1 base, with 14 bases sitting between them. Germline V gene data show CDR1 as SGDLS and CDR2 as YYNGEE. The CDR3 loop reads CASSPTGTKNTGELFF. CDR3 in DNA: TGTGCCAGCAGCCCCACCGGGACAAAGAACACCGGGGAGCTGTTTTTT. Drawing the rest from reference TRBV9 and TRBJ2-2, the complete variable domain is DSGVTQTPKHLITATGQRVTLRCSPRSGDLSVYWYQQSLDQGLQFLIQYYNGEERAKGNILERFSAQQFPDLHSELNLSSLELGDSALYFCASSPTGTKNTGELFFGEGSRLTVL.

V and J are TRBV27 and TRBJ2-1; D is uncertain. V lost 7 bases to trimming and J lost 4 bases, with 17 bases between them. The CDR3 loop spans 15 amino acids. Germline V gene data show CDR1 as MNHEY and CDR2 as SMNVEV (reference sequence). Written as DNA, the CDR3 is TGTGCCAGCAAAGCTCGTCCGGAGAATTACAATGAGCAGTTCTTC. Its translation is CASKARPENYNEQFF.

CDR3 sequence reads: CATLAGGPHNEQFF. The CDR3 DNA is TGTGCCACTTTAGCGGGGGGGCCCCACAATGAGCAGTTCTTC. The chain links TRBV2 to TRBJ2-1; 11 nucleotides match TRBD2. The V gene's germline CDR1 is SNHLY and CDR2 FYNNEI. This CDR3 is built from 14 residues. V was pared by 10 bases and J by 5 bases, with 7 bases of the junction left unmatched. Variable domain in full (rest from reference TRBV2 and TRBJ2-1): EPEVTQTPSHQVTQMGQEVILRCVPISNHLYFYWYRQILGQKVEFLVSFYNNEISEKSEIFDDQFSVERPDGSNFTLKIRSTKLEDSAMYFCATLAGGPHNEQFFGPGTRLTVL.

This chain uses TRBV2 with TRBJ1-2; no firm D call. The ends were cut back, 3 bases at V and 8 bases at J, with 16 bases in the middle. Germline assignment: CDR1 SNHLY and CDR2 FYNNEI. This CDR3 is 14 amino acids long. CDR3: CASSEEVKSKGYTF. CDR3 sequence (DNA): TGTGCCAGCAGTGAGGAGGTAAAGTCAAAAGGCTACACCTTC.

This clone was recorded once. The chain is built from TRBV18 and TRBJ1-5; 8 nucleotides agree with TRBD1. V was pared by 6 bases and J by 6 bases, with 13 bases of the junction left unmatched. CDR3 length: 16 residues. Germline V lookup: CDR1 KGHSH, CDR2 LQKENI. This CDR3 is CASSPTGQGNIQPQHF. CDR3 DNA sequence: TGTGCCAGCTCGCCTACAGGACAGGGTAATATTCAGCCCCAGCATTTT.

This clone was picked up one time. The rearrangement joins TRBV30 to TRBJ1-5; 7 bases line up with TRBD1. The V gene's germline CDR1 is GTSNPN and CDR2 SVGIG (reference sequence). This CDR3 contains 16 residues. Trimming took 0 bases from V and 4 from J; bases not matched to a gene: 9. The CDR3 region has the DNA TGTGCCTGGAGTGTACAACAGGGGACAGCTAATCAGCCCCAGCATTTT. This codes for CAWSVQQGTANQPQHF.

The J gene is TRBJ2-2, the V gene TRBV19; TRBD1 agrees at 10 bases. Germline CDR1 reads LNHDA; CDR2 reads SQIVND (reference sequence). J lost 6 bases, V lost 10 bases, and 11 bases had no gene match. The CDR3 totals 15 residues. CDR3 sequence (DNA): TGTGCCAATTCTCCGGGACAGGGGAAGGCCGGGGAGCTGTTTTTT. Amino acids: CANSPGQGKAGELFF.